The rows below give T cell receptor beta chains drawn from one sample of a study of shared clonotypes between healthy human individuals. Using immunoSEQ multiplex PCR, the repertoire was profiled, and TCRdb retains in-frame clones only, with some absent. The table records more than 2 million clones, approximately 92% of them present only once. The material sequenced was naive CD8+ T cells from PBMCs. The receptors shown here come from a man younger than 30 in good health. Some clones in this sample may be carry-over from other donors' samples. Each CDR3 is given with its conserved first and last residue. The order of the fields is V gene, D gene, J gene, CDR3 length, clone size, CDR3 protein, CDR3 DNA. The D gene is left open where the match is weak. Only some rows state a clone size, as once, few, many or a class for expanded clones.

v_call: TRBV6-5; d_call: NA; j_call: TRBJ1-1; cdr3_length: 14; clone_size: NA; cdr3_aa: CASSYEGINTEAFF; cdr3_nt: TGTGCCAGCAGTTACGAGGGGATTAACACTGAAGCTTTCTTT
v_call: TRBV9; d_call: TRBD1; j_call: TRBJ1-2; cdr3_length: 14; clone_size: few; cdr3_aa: CASSVSGGRTGYTF; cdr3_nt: TGTGCCAGCAGCGTATCAGGGGGCCGGACGGGCTACACCTTC
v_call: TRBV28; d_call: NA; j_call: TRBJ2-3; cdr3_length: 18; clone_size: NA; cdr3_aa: CASSPFWGEVTSTDTQYF; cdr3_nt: TGTGCCAGCAGTCCTTTTTGGGGGGAGGTAACCAGCACAGATACGCAGTATTTT
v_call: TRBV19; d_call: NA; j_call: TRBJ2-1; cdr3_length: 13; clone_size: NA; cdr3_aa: CASSITEYNEQFF; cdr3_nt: TGTGCCAGTAGTATTACAGAGTACAATGAGCAGTTCTTC
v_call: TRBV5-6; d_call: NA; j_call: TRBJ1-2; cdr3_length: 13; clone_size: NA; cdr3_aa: CASSLRGNYGYTF; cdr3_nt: TGTGCCAGCAGCTTGCGAGGGAACTATGGCTACACCTTC
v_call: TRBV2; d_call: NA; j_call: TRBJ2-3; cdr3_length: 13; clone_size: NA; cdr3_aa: CASSEWRADTQYF; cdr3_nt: TGTGCCAGCAGTGAATGGAGGGCAGATACGCAGTATTTT
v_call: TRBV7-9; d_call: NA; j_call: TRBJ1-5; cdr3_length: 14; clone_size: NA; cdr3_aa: CASSYRDSNQPQHF; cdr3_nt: TGTGCCAGCAGCTACAGAGATAGCAATCAGCCCCAGCATTTT
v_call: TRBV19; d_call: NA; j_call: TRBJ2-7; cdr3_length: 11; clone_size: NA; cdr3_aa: CAGIDSYEQYF; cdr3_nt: TGTGCCGGCATTGACAGCTACGAGCAGTACTTC
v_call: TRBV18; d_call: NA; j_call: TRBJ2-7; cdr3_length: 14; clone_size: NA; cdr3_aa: CASSSSTGGYEQYF; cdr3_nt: TGTGCCAGCTCATCGTCGACAGGCGGCTACGAGCAGTACTTC
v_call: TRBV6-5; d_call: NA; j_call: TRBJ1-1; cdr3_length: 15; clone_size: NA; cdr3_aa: CASRQRGGLNTEAFF; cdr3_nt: TGTGCCAGCAGACAAAGGGGGGGCCTGAACACTGAAGCTTTCTTT
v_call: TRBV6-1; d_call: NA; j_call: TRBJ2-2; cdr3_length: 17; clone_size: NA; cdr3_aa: CASSERGTLPHTGELFF; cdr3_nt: TGTGCCAGCAGTGAACGAGGGACACTACCCCACACCGGGGAGCTGTTTTTT
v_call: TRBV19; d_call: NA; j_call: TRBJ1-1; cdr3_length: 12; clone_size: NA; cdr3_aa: CAAGGRRTEAFF; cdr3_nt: TGTGCCGCGGGGGGGCGGCGGACTGAAGCTTTCTTT
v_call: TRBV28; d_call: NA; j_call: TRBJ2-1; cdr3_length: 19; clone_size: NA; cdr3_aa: CASSLGMGAFPSSYNEQFF; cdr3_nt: TGTGCCAGCAGTTTAGGCATGGGGGCTTTCCCCAGCTCCTACAATGAGCAGTTCTTC
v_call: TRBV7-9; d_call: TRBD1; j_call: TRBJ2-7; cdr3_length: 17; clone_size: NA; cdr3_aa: CASSPQDRGFRSYEQYF; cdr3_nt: TGTGCCAGCAGCCCACAGGACAGGGGATTTCGATCCTACGAGCAGTACTTC
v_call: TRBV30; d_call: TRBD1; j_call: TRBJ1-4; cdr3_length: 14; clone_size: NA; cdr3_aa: CAWSVAGGIEKLFF; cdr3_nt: TGTGCCTGGAGTGTGGCAGGGGGTATCGAAAAACTGTTTTTT
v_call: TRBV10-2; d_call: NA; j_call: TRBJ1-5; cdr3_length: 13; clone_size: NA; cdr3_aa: CASTQRPQQPQHF; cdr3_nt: TGCGCCAGCACCCAGAGGCCTCAGCAGCCCCAGCATTTT
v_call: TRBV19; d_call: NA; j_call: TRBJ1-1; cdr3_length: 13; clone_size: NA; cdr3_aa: CASRIGGSTEAFF; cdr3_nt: TGTGCCAGTAGAATTGGGGGTAGCACTGAAGCTTTCTTT
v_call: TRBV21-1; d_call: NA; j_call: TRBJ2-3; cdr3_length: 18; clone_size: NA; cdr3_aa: CASSKAPGLAGDGDTQYF; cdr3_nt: TGTGCCAGCAGCAAAGCACCAGGACTAGCGGGAGATGGGGATACGCAGTATTTT
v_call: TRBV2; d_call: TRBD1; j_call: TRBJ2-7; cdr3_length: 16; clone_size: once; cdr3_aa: CASTGDRDANPYEQYF; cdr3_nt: TGTGCCAGCACCGGGGACAGGGACGCTAATCCCTACGAGCAGTACTTC
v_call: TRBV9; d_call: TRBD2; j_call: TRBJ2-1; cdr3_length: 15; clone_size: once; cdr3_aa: CASSPSGTSGNEQFF; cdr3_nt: TGTGCCAGCAGCCCGAGTGGGACTAGCGGTAATGAGCAGTTCTTC
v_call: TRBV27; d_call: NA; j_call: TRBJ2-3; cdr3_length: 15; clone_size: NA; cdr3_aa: CASSFGGSQRGTQYF; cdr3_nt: TGTGCCAGCAGTTTCGGGGGCTCCCAAAGGGGTACGCAGTATTTT
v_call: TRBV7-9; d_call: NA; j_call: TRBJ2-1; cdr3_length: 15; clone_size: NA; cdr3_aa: CASSPRGSSYNEQFF; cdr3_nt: TGTGCCAGCAGCCCACGTGGGAGTTCTTACAATGAGCAGTTCTTC
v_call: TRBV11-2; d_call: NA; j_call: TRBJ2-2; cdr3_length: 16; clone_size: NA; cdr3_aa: CASGDLHRSPTGELFF; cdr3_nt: TGTGCCAGCGGAGACTTGCACAGAAGCCCCACCGGGGAGCTGTTTTTT
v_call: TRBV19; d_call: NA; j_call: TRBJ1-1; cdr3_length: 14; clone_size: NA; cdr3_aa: CASSIVAANTEAFF; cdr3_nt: TGTGCCAGTAGTATAGTAGCAGCGAACACTGAAGCTTTCTTT
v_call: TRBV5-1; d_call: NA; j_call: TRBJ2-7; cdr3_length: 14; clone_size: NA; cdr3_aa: CASSLGPATYEQYF; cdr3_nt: TGCGCCAGCAGCTTGGGGCCTGCAACCTACGAGCAGTACTTC
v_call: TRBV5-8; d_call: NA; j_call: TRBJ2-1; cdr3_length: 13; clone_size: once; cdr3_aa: CASSLGFYNEQFF; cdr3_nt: TGTGCCAGCAGCTTGGGATTCTACAATGAGCAGTTCTTC
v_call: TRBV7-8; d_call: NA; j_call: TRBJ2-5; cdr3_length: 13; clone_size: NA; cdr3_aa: CASSLALEETQYF; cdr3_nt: TGTGCCAGCAGCTTAGCTCTGGAAGAGACCCAGTACTTC
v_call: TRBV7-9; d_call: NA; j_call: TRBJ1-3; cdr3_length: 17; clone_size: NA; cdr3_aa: CASSSPLVANGGNTIYF; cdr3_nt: TGTGCCAGCAGCTCCCCCCTGGTAGCGAACGGCGGAAACACCATATATTTT
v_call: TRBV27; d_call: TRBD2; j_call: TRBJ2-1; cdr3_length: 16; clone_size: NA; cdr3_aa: CASSLSSGPSYNEQFF; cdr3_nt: TGTGCCAGCAGTTTAAGTAGCGGGCCGTCCTACAATGAGCAGTTCTTC
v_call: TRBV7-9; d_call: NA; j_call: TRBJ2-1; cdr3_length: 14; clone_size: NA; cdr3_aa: CASSINGLYNEQFF; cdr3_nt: TGTGCCAGCAGCATAAATGGACTTTACAATGAGCAGTTCTTC
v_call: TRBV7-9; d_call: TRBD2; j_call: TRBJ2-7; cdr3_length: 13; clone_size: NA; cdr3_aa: CASGRGSSYEQYF; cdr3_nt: TGTGCCAGCGGGAGGGGAAGCTCCTACGAGCAGTACTTC
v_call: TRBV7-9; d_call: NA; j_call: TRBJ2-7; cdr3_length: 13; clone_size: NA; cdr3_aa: CASSEDRTYEQYF; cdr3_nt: TGTGCCAGCAGCGAGGACCGTACCTACGAGCAGTACTTC
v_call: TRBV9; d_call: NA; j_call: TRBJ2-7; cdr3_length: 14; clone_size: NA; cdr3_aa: CASSVGQSSYEQYF; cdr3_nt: TGTGCCAGCAGCGTAGGCCAGAGCTCCTACGAGCAGTACTTC
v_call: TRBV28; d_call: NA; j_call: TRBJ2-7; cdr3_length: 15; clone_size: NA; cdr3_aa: CASSAVGKWSYEQYF; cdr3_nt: TGTGCCAGCAGCGCCGTAGGAAAGTGGTCTTACGAGCAGTACTTC
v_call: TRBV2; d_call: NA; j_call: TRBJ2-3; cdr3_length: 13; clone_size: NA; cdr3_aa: CAADSGLADTQYF; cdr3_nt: TGTGCCGCTGACAGTGGGCTCGCAGATACGCAGTATTTT
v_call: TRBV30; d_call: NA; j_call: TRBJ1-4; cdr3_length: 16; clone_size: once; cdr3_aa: CAWSVTGQATNEKLFF; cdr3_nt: TGTGCCTGGAGTGTAACTGGTCAGGCGACTAATGAAAAACTGTTTTTT
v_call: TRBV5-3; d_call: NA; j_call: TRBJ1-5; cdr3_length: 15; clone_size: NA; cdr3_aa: CARSLIGSSNQPQHF; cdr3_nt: TGTGCCAGAAGCTTGATAGGGTCTAGCAATCAGCCCCAGCATTTT
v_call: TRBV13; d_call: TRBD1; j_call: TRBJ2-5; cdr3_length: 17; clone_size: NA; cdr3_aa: CASSSQGDRGRQETQYF; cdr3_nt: TGTGCCAGCAGCTCCCAAGGAGACAGGGGGCGTCAAGAGACCCAGTACTTC
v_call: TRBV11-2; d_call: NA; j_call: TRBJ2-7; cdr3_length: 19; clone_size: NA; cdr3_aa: CASSLFPREGDRGPLGQYF; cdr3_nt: TGTGCCAGCAGCTTATTTCCCCGCGAAGGAGATCGGGGTCCTTTGGGGCAGTACTTC
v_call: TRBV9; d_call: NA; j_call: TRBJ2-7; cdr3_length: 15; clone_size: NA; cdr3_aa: CASSVGGRGSYEQYF; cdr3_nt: TGTGCCAGCAGCGTAGGAGGGAGGGGGTCCTACGAGCAGTACTTC
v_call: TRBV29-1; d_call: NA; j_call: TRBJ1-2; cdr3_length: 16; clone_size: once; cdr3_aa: CSLESGEGLSTYGYTF; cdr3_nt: TGCAGCCTTGAATCCGGGGAGGGACTATCTACCTATGGCTACACCTTC
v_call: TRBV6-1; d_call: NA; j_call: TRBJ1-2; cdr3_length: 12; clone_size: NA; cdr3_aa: CASSDWMSGYTF; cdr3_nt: TGTGCCAGCAGTGATTGGATGTCCGGCTACACCTTC
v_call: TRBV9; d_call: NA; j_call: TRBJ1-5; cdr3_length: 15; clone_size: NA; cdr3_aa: CASSRGTGANQPQHF; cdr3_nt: TGTGCCAGCAGCCGGGGGACGGGGGCTAATCAGCCCCAGCATTTT
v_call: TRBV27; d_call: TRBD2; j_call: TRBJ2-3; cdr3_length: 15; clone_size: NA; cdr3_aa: CASTQAGGFTDTQYF; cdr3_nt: TGTGCCAGCACCCAGGCGGGGGGCTTCACAGATACGCAGTATTTT
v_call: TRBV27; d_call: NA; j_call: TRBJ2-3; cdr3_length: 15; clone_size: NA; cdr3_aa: CASSLSGTQGDTQYF; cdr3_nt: TGTGCCAGCAGTTTATCCGGGACCCAGGGCGATACGCAGTATTTT
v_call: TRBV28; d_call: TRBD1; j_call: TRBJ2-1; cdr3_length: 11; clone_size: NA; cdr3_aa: CASDRQGGQFF; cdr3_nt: TGTGCCAGCGACCGACAGGGTGGGCAGTTCTTC
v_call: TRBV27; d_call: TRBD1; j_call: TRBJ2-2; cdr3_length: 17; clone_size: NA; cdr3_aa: CASSHLPGQVGTGELFF; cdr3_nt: TGTGCCAGCAGCCACCTACCGGGACAGGTCGGGACCGGGGAGCTGTTTTTT
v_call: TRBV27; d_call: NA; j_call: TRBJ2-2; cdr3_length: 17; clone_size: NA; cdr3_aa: CASSLIGLVGVTGELFF; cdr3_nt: TGTGCCAGCAGTTTAATAGGTCTTGTTGGGGTCACCGGGGAGCTGTTTTTT
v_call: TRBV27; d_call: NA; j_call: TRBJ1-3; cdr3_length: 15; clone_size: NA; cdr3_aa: CASSLRGSGGNTIYF; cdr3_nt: TGTGCCAGCAGTTTGAGGGGGTCTGGTGGAAACACCATATATTTT
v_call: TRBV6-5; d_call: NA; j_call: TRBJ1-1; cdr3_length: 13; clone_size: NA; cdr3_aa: CASNSWGAPEAFF; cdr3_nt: TGTGCCAGCAACTCGTGGGGGGCGCCTGAAGCTTTCTTT
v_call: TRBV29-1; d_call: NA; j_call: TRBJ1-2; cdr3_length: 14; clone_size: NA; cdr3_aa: CSVGGGDLYYGYTF; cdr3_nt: TGCAGCGTCGGGGGTGGAGACTTGTACTATGGCTACACCTTC
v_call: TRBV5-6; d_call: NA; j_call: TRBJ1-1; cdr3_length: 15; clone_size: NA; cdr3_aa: CASSQGPGLSTEAFF; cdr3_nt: TGTGCCAGCAGTCAGGGTCCGGGACTCTCCACTGAAGCTTTCTTT
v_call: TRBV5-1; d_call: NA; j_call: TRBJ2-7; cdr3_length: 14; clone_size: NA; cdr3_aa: CASSLFGGSYEQYF; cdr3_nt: TGCGCCAGCAGCTTGTTTGGGGGTTCCTACGAGCAGTACTTC
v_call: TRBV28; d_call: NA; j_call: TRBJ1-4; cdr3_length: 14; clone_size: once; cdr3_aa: CASSLGHLNEKLFF; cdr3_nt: TGTGCCAGCAGTTTAGGCCACCTTAATGAAAAACTGTTTTTT
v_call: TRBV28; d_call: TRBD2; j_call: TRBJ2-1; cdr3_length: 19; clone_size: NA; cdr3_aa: CASSPRTSGAPSSYNEQFF; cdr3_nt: TGTGCCAGCAGTCCACGGACTAGCGGGGCGCCTTCTTCCTACAATGAGCAGTTCTTC
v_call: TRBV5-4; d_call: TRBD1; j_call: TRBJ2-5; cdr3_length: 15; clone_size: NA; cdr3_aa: CASSWTGELQETQYF; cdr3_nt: TGTGCCAGCAGCTGGACAGGGGAGCTCCAAGAGACCCAGTACTTC
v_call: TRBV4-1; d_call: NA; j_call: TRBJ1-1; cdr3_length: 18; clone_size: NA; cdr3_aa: CASSQVSAAPGGLAKAFF; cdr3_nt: TGCGCCAGCAGCCAAGTGTCGGCGGCACCGGGAGGTTTAGCCAAAGCTTTCTTT
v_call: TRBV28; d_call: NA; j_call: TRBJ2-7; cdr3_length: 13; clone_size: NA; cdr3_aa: CASSLEGSYEQYF; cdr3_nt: TGTGCCAGCAGTCTTGAGGGTTCCTACGAGCAGTACTTC